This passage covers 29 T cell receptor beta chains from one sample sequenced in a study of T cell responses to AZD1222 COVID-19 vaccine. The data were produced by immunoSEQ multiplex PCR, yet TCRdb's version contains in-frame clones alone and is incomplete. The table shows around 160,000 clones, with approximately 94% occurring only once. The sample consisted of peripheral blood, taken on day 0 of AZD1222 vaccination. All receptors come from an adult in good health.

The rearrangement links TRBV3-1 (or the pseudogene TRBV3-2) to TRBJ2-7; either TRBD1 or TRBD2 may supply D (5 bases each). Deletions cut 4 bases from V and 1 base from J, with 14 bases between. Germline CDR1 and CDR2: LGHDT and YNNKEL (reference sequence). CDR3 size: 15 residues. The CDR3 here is CASSPLRGGSYEQYF. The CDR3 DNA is TGTGCCAGCAGCCCCCTGAGGGGCGGGTCCTACGAGCAGTACTTC.

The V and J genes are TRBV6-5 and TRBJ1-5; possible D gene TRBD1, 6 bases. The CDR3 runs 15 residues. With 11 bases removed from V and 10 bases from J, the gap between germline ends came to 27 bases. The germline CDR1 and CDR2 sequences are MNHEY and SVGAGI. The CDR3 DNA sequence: TGTGCCCGCGCCGGGGGGGTGGGGGGGGGCAGACCCCAGCATTTT. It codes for CARAGGVGGGRPQHF.

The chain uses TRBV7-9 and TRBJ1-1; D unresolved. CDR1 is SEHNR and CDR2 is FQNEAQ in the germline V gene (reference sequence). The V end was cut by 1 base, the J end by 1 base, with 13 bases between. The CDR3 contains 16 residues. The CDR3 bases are TGTGCCAGCAGCTTAGGTTCATCCGAGTGGAACACTGAAGCTTTCTTT. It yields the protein CASSLGSSEWNTEAFF.

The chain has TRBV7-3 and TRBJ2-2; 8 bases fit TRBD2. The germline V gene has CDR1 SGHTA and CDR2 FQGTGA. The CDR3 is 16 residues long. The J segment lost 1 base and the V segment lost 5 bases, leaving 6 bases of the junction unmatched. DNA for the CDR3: TGTGCCAGCAGCAAAAGTAGCGGGAAGAACACCGGGGAGCTGTTTTTT. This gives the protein CASSKSSGKNTGELFF.

The CDR3 is CASSLTDNTEAFF. The CDR3 region has the DNA TGTGCCAGCAGTTTAACAGATAACACTGAAGCTTTCTTT. The chain links TRBV12-3 or TRBV12-4 to TRBJ1-1; no definite D call. V gave up 2 bases and J gave up 2 bases, with 6 bases separating them. The CDR3 is 13 residues long.

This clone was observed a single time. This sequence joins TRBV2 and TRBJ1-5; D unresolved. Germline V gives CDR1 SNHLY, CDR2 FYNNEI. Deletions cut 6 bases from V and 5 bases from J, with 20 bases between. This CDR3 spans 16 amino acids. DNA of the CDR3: TGTGCCAGCAGCCTTTACCGTGGGTACCGGGATCAGCCCCAGCATTTT. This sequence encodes CASSLYRGYRDQPQHF. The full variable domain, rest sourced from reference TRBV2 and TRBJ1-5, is EPEVTQTPSHQVTQMGQEVILRCVPISNHLYFYWYRQILGQKVEFLVSFYNNEISEKSEIFDDQFSVERPDGSNFTLKIRSTKLEDSAMYFCASSLYRGYRDQPQHFGDGTRLSIL.

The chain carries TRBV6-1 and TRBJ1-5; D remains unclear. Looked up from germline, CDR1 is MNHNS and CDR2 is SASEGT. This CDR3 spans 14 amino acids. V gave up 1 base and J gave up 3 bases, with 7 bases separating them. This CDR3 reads CASSEDTYNQPQHF. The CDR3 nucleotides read TGTGCCAGCAGTGAAGACACATACAATCAGCCCCAGCATTTT.

CDR3 sequence reads: CASSITGSSNEQYF. Here the CDR3 DNA reads TGTGCCAGCTCAATAACCGGGTCCAGCAACGAGCAGTACTTC. The rearrangement links TRBV18 to TRBJ2-7; D is unresolved. The germline V gene encodes CDR1 KGHSH and CDR2 LQKENI. V was cut by 5 bases and J by 5 bases, with 16 bases left in between. The CDR3 totals 14 residues.

The CDR3 coding sequence is TGTGCCAGCAGCCAAGGTAGAGGGGGGCGATTCTACAATGAGCAGTTCTTC. Protein: CASSQGRGGRFYNEQFF. The genes are TRBV14 and TRBJ2-1; D is possibly TRBD1 or TRBD2 (6 bases each). Per the germline V gene, CDR1 is SGHDN and CDR2 is FVKESK. CDR3 length: 17 amino acids. Between the trimmed V and J ends, which lost 1 base and 3 bases, there was a span of 16 bases. Complete variable domain (other parts from reference TRBV14 and TRBJ2-1): EAGVTQFPSHSVIEKGQTVTLRCDPISGHDNLYWYRRVMGKEIKFLLHFVKESKQDESGMPNNRFLAERTGGTYSTLKVQPAELEDSGVYFCASSQGRGGRFYNEQFFGPGTRLTVL.

The DNA of the CDR3 is TGTGCCAGTAGTGTCCAGGGCGGGACCGGGGAGCTGTTTTTT. This encodes CASSVQGGTGELFF. V usage is TRBV19 and J usage is TRBJ2-2; possibly TRBD1 or TRBD2 for D (5 bases each). Germline V gene data show CDR1 as LNHDA and CDR2 as SQIVND (reference sequence). The CDR3 covers 14 residues. V gave up 5 bases and J gave up 5 bases, with 12 bases separating them.

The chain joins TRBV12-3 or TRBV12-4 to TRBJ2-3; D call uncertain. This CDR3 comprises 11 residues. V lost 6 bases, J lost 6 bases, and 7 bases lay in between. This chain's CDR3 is CASRKRDTQYF. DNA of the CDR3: TGTGCCAGCAGAAAAAGGGATACGCAGTATTTT.

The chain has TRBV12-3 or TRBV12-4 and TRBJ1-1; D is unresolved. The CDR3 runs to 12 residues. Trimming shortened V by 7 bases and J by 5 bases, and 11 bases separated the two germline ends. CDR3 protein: CASTSGGTEAFF. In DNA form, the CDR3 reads TGTGCCAGCACCTCTGGTGGAACTGAAGCTTTCTTT.

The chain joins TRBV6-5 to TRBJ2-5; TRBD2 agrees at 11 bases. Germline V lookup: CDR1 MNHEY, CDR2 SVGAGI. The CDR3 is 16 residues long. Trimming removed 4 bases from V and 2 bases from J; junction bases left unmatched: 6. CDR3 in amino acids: CASSLLAGGLQETQYF. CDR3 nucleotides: TGTGCCAGCAGTTTATTAGCGGGGGGGCTGCAAGAGACCCAGTACTTC.

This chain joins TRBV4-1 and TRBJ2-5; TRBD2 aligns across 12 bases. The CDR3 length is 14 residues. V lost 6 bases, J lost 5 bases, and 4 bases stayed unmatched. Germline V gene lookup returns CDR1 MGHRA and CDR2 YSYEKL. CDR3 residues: CASSSGTSGETQYF. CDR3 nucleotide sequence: TGCGCCAGCAGTTCCGGGACTAGCGGGGAGACCCAGTACTTC.

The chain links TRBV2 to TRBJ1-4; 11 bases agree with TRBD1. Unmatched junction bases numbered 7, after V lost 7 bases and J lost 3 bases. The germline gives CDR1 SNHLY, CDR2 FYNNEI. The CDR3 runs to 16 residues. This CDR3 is CASKARDRGSNEKLFF. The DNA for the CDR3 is TGTGCCAGCAAGGCCCGGGACAGGGGGTCTAATGAAAAACTGTTTTTT.

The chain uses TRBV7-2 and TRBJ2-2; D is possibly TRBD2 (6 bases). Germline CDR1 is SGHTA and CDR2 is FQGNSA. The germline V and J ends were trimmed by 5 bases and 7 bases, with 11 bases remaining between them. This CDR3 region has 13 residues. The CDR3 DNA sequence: TGTGCCAGCAGCGTAAAGGGAGGCGGGGAGCTGTTTTTT. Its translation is CASSVKGGGELFF.

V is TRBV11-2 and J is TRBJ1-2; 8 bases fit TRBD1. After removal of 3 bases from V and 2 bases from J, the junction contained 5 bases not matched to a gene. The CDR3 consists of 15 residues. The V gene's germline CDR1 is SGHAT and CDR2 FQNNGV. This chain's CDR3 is CASSFGTGGNYGYTF. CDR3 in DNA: TGTGCCAGCAGCTTTGGGACAGGAGGGAACTATGGCTACACCTTC.

DNA of the CDR3: TGTGCCAGACGGGAGGAAGTTCCCTATGGCTACACCTTC. Encoded protein: CARREEVPYGYTF. The rearrangement uses TRBV21-1 and TRBJ1-2. TRBV21-1 is deemed a pseudogene. This CDR3 is 13 amino acids long.

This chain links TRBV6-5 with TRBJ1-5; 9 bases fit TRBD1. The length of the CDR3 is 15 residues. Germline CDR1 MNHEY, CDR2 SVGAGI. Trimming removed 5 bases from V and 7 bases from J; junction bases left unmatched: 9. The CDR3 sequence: CASSPDRGWGQPQHF. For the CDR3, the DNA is TGTGCCAGCAGTCCGGACAGGGGCTGGGGACAGCCCCAGCATTTT.

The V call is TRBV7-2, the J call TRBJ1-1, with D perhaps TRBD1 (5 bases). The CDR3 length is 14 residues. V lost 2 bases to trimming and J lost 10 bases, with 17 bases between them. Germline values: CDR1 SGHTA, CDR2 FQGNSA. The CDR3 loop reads CASSLPRPGGRAFF. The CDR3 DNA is TGTGCCAGCAGCTTACCCCGGCCGGGGGGAAGAGCTTTCTTT.

CDR3 sequence reads: CATSRVGGTEAFF. The CDR3 nucleotides read TGTGCCACCAGCAGAGTAGGGGGGACTGAAGCTTTCTTT. The V gene is TRBV15, the J gene TRBJ1-1; possible D gene TRBD1, 6 bases. This CDR3 has 13 residues. V dropped 1 base and J dropped 5 bases, with 8 bases sitting between them. Germline CDR1 reads LNHNV; CDR2 reads YYDKDF (reference sequence).

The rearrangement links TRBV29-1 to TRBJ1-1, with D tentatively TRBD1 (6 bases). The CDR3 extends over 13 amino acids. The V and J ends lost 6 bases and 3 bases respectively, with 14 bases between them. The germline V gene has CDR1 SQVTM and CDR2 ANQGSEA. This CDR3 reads CSVRVRQDTEAFF. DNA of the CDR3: TGCAGCGTAAGGGTCCGACAGGACACTGAAGCTTTCTTT.

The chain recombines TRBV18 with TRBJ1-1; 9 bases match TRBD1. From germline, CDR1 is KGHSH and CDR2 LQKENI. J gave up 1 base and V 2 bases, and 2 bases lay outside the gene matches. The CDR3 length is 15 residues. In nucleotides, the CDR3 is TGTGCCAGCTCACCAGGGGGACAGGGGAACACTGAAGCTTTCTTT. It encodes CASSPGGQGNTEAFF.

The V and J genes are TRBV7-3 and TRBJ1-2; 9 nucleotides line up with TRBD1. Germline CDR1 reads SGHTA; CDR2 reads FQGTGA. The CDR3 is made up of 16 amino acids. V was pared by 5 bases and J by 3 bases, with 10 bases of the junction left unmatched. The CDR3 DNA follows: TGTGCCAGCAGCCCGACGTTGGGACAGGGAGACTATGGCTACACCTTC. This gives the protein CASSPTLGQGDYGYTF.

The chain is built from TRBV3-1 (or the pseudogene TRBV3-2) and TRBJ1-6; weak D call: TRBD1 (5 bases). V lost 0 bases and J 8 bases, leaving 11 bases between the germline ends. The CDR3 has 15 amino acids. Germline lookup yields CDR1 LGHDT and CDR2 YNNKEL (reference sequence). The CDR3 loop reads CASSQEGEGDSPLHF. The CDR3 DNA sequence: TGTGCCAGCAGCCAAGAAGGGGAGGGCGATTCACCCCTCCACTTT.

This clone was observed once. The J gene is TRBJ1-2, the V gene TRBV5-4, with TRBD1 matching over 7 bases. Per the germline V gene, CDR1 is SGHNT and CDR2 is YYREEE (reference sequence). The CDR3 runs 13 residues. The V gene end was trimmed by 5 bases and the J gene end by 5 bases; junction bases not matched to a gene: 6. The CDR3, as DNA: TGTGCCAGCAGGGCAGGGACAGATTATGGCTACACCTTC. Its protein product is CASRAGTDYGYTF.

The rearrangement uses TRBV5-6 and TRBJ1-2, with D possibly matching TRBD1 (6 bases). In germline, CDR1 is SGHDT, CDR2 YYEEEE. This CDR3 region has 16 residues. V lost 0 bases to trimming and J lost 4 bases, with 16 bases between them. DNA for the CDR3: TGTGCCAGCAGCTTGGCCCCAGGGGAATTTGCCTATGGCTACACCTTC. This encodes CASSLAPGEFAYGYTF.

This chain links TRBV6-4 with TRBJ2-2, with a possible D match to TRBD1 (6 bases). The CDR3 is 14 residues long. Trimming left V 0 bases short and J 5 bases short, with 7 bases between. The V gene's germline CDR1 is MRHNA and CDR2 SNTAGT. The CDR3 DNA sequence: TGTGCCAGCAGTGACTCCGGGACAACCGGGGAGCTGTTTTTT. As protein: CASSDSGTTGELFF.

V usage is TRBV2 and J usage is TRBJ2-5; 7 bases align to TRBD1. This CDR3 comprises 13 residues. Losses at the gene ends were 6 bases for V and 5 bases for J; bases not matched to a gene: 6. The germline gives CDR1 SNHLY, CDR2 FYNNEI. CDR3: CASSLQGIETQYF. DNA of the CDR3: TGTGCCAGCAGCTTACAGGGGATTGAGACCCAGTACTTC.